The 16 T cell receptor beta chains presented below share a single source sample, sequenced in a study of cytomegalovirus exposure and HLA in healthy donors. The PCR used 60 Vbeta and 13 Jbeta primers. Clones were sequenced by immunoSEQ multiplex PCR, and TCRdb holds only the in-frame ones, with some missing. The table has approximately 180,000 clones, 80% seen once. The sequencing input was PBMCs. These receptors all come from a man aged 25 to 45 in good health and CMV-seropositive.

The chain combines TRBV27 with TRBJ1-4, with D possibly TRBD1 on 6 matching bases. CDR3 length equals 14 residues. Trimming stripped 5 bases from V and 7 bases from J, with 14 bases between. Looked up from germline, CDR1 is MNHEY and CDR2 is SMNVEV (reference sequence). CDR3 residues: CASSPWTDFEKLFF. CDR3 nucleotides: TGTGCCAGCAGTCCCTGGACAGATTTTGAAAAACTGTTTTTT. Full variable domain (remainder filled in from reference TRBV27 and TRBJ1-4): EAQVTQNPRYLITVTGKKLTVTCSQNMNHEYMSWYRQDPGLGLRQIYYSMNVEVTDKGDVPEGYKVSRKEKRNFPLILESPSPNQTSLYFCASSPWTDFEKLFFGSGTQLSVL.

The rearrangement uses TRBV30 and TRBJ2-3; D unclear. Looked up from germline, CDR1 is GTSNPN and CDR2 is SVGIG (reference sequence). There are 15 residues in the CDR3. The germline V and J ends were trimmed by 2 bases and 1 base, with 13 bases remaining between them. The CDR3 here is CAWSLTGYGTDTQYF. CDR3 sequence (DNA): TGTGCCTGGAGTTTGACGGGTTATGGCACAGATACGCAGTATTTT.

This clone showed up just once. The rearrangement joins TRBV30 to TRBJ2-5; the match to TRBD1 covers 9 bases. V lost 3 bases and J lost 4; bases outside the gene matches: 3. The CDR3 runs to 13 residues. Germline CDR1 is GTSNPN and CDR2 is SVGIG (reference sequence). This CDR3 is CAWRGTGTETQYF. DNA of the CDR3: TGTGCCTGGAGGGGGACAGGGACAGAGACCCAGTACTTC.

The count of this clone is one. The CDR3 DNA reads TGTGCCAGCAGCGATGATGAACTAGCGGGAGATTTGAATGAGCAGTTCTTC. Protein: CASSDDELAGDLNEQFF. The rearrangement uses TRBV2 and TRBJ2-1; 11 bases fit TRBD2. V dropped 6 bases and J dropped 7; count of bases not matched to a gene: 14. The CDR3 has 17 residues. Germline assignment: CDR1 SNHLY and CDR2 FYNNEI.

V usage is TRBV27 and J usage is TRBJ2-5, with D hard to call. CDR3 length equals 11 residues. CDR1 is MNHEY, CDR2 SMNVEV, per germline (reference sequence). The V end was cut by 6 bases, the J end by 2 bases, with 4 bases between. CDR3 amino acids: CASSRQETQYF. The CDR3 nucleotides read TGTGCCAGCAGCAGACAAGAGACCCAGTACTTC.

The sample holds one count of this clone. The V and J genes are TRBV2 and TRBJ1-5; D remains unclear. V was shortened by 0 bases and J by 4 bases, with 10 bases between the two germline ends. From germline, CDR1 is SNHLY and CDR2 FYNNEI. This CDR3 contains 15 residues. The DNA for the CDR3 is TGTGCCAGCAGTGAAGCGCTTCACGGGAATCAGCCCCAGCATTTT. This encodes CASSEALHGNQPQHF. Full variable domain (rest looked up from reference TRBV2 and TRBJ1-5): EPEVTQTPSHQVTQMGQEVILRCVPISNHLYFYWYRQILGQKVEFLVSFYNNEISEKSEIFDDQFSVERPDGSNFTLKIRSTKLEDSAMYFCASSEALHGNQPQHFGDGTRLSIL.

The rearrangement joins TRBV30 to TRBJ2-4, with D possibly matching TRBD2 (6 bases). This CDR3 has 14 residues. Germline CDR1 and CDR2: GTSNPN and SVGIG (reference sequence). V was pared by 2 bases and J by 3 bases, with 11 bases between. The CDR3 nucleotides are TGTGCCTGGAGTCGGGGGTTGGTCAAAAACATTCAGTACTTC. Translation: CAWSRGLVKNIQYF.

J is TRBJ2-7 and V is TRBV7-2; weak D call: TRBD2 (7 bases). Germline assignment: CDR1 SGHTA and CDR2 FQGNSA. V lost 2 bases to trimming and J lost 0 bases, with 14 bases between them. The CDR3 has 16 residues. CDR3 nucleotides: TGTGCCAGCAGCTTATCCCGGGGGGCTAGCTCCTACGAGCAGTACTTC. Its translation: CASSLSRGASSYEQYF.

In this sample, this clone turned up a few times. The CDR3 here is CASSVGALGDEQFF. In nucleotides, the CDR3 is TGTGCCAGCAGCGTAGGAGCTCTAGGCGATGAGCAGTTCTTC. This chain joins TRBV9 and TRBJ2-1, with D unclear. CDR3 length: 14 amino acids. The V end lost 0 bases, the J end lost 8 bases, and 12 bases lay between the germline ends. Germline CDR1 is SGDLS and CDR2 is YYNGEE.

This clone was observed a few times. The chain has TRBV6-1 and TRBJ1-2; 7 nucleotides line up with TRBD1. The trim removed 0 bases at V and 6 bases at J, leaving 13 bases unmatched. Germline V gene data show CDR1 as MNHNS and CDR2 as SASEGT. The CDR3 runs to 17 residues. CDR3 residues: CASSEAPDRAAMHGYTF. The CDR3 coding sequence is TGTGCCAGCAGTGAAGCACCCGACAGGGCCGCGATGCATGGCTACACCTTC.

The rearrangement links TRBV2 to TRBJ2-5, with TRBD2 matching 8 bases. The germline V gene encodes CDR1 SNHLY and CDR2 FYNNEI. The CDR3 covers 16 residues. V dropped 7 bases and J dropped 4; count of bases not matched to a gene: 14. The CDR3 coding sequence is TGTGCCAGCACCTTCATCCCCGTAGCGGGGAGAGAGACCCAGTACTTC. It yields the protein CASTFIPVAGRETQYF. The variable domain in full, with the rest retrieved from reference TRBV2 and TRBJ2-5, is EPEVTQTPSHQVTQMGQEVILRCVPISNHLYFYWYRQILGQKVEFLVSFYNNEISEKSEIFDDQFSVERPDGSNFTLKIRSTKLEDSAMYFCASTFIPVAGRETQYFGPGTRLLVL.

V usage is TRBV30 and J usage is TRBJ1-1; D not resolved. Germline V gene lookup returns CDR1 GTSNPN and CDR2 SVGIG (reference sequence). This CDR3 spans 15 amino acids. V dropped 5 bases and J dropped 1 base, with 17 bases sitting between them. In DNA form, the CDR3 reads TGTGCCTGGGGGGAGGAGGTAGCTTCGAACACTGAAGCTTTCTTT. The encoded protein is CAWGEEVASNTEAFF.

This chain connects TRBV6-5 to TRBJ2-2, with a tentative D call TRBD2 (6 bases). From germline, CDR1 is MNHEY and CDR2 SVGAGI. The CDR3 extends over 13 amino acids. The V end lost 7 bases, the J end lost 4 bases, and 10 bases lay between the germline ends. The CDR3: CASIAGLTGELFF. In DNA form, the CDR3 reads TGTGCCAGCATTGCGGGACTCACCGGGGAGCTGTTTTTT.

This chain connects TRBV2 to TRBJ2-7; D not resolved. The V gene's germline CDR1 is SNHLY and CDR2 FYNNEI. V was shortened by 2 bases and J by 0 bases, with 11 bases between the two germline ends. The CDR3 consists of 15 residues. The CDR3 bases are TGTGCCAGCAGTGAAACGCCCTCCAGCTCCTACGAGCAGTACTTC. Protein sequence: CASSETPSSSYEQYF.

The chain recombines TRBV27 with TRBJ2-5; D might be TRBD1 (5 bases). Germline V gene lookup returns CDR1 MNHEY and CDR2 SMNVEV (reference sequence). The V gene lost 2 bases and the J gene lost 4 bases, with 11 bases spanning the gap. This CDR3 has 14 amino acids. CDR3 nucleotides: TGTGCCAGCAGTTTAGTGGGAAGGGGAGAGACCCAGTACTTC. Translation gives CASSLVGRGETQYF.

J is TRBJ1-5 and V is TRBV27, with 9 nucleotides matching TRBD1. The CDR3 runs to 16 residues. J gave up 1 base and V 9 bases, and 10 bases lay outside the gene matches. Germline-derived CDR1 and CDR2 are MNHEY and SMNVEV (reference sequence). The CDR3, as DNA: TGTGCCAGTAGATACAGGGGGCAGAGGAGCAATCAGCCCCAGCATTTT. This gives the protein CASRYRGQRSNQPQHF.